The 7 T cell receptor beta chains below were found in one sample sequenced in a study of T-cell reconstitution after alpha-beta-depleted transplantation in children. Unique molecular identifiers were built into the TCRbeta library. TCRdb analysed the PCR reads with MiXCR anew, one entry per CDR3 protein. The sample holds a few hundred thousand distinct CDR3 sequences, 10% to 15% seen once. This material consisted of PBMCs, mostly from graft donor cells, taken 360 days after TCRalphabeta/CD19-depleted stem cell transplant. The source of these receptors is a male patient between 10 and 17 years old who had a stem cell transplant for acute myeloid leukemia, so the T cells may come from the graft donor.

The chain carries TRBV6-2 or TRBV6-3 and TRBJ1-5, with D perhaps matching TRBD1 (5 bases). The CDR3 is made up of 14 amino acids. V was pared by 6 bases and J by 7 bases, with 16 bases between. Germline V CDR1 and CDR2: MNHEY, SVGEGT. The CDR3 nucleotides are TGTGCCAGCAGCGATCCGGGGCCTAGACAGCCCCAGCATTTT. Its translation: CASSDPGPRQPQHF.

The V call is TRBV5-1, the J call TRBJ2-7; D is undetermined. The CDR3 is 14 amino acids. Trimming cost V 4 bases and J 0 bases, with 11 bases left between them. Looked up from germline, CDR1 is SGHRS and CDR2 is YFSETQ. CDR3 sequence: CASSPHTRSYEQYF. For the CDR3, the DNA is TGCGCCAGCAGCCCGCATACCCGCTCCTACGAGCAGTACTTC.

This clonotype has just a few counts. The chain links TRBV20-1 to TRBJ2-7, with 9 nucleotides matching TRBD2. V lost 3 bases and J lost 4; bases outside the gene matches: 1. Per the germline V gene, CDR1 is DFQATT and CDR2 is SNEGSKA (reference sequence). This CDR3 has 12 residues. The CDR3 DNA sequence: TGCAGTGCTAGTAGCGGGGGATACGAGCAGTACTTC. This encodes CSASSGGYEQYF.

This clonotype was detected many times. As DNA, the CDR3 is TGTGCCAGCAGCGTAGGTGATGGAGAGCAGTTCTTC. It encodes CASSVGDGEQFF. This chain joins TRBV9 and TRBJ2-1; D uncertain. The CDR3 contains 12 residues. The germline gives CDR1 SGDLS, CDR2 YYNGEE. Deletions cut 0 bases from V and 10 bases from J, with 8 bases between. The entire variable domain, with the rest obtained from reference TRBV9 and TRBJ2-1, is as follows: DSGVTQTPKHLITATGQRVTLRCSPRSGDLSVYWYQQSLDQGLQFLIQYYNGEERAKGNILERFSAQQFPDLHSELNLSSLELGDSALYFCASSVGDGEQFFGPGTRLTVL.

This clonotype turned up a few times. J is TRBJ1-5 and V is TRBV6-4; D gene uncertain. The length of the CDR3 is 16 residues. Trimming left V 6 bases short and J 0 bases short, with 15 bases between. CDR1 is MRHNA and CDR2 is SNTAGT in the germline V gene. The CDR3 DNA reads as TGTGCCAGCAGCACGAGAACAGAAAATAGCAATCAGCCCCAGCATTTT. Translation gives CASSTRTENSNQPQHF.

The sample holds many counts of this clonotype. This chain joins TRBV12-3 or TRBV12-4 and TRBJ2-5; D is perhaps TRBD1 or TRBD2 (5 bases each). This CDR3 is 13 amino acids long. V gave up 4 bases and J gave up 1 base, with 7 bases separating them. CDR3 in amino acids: CASSSGGQETQYF. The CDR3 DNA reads TGTGCCAGCAGTTCTGGGGGCCAAGAGACCCAGTACTTC.

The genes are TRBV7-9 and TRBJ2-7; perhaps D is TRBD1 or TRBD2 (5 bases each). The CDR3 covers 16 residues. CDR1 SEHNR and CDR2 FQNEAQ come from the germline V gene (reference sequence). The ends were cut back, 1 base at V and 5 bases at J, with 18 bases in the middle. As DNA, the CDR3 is TGTGCCAGCAGCTTAGTCGGCGTAGGGGAGAGCGACGAGCAGTACTTC. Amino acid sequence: CASSLVGVGESDEQYF.